These T cell receptor beta chains were read from a single sample in a study of T-cell reconstitution after alpha-beta-depleted transplantation in children. In TCRdb, the PCR reads were re-called with MiXCR into one record per CDR3 protein. Of approximately 500,000 distinct CDR3 sequences in the sample, around 27% were seen once. The material was PBMCs, obtained before TCRalphabeta/CD19-depleted stem cell transplant. Receptors were obtained from a boy younger than two with Wiskott-Aldrich syndrome, due to receive a stem cell transplant. Each CDR3 is given with its conserved first and last residue. Each record gives: D gene, V gene, J gene, clone size, CDR3 DNA, CDR3 protein. D genes are given only for firm matches. A clone size is listed for some rows: how often the clone was seen (once, few, many), or a class if it is expanded.

d_call: TRBD1
v_call: TRBV7-2
j_call: TRBJ2-4
clone_size: NA
cdr3_nt: TGTGCCAGCAGCTGGACGACAGGGGGACTTGGAAACATTCAGTACTTC
cdr3_aa: CASSWTTGGLGNIQYF

d_call: NA
v_call: TRBV5-1
j_call: TRBJ2-1
clone_size: NA
cdr3_nt: TGCGCCAGCAGCCCCGGACTACACAATGAGCAGTTCTTC
cdr3_aa: CASSPGLHNEQFF

d_call: TRBD2
v_call: TRBV4-1
j_call: TRBJ2-7
clone_size: NA
cdr3_nt: TGCGCCAGCAGCCATCTCTCGACTAGCGTCAGATCCGACCAGTACTTC
cdr3_aa: CASSHLSTSVRSDQYF

d_call: NA
v_call: TRBV20-1
j_call: TRBJ2-3
clone_size: NA
cdr3_nt: TGCAGTGCGGGGACCCCACCGGGAGATACGCAGTATTTT
cdr3_aa: CSAGTPPGDTQYF

d_call: TRBD2
v_call: TRBV20-1
j_call: TRBJ2-1
clone_size: few
cdr3_nt: TGCAGTGCTAGACCCGGGACTAGCGGGAGTTTCTACAATGAGCAGTTCTTC
cdr3_aa: CSARPGTSGSFYNEQFF

d_call: NA
v_call: TRBV20-1
j_call: TRBJ2-4
clone_size: NA
cdr3_nt: TGCAGTGCTAGAGATCAGGGGGGCGGGAGAAGGAACATTCAGTACTTC
cdr3_aa: CSARDQGGGRRNIQYF

d_call: NA
v_call: TRBV5-1
j_call: TRBJ1-2
clone_size: few
cdr3_nt: TGCGCCAGCAGCTTGGGGAACAGGGAGGAGGACTATGGCTACACCTTC
cdr3_aa: CASSLGNREEDYGYTF

d_call: TRBD2
v_call: TRBV5-1
j_call: TRBJ2-1
clone_size: NA
cdr3_nt: TGCGCCAGCAGCTTGGATGTGAGTAGCGGGAGGTGGGATCTGTACAATGAGCAGTTCTTC
cdr3_aa: CASSLDVSSGRWDLYNEQFF

d_call: NA
v_call: TRBV20-1
j_call: TRBJ1-1
clone_size: NA
cdr3_nt: TGCAGTGCTCCAAACCTAGGGGTACGCACTGAAGCTTTCTTT
cdr3_aa: CSAPNLGVRTEAFF

d_call: TRBD2
v_call: TRBV5-1
j_call: TRBJ2-1
clone_size: NA
cdr3_nt: TGCGCCAGCAGCTGGACTAGCGGGAGAGATACTGAGCAGTTCTTC
cdr3_aa: CASSWTSGRDTEQFF

d_call: TRBD2
v_call: TRBV5-5
j_call: TRBJ2-5
clone_size: NA
cdr3_nt: TGTGCCAGCAGCTTCGGACTAGCGGGGGGGGGGACCCAGTACTTC
cdr3_aa: CASSFGLAGGGTQYF

d_call: TRBD2
v_call: TRBV7-6
j_call: TRBJ2-1
clone_size: few
cdr3_nt: TGTGCCAGCAGCTTAGGGGCGCGCGGGAGTGCCTACAATGAGCAGTTCTTC
cdr3_aa: CASSLGARGSAYNEQFF

d_call: TRBD1
v_call: TRBV7-6
j_call: TRBJ2-3
clone_size: NA
cdr3_nt: TGTGCCAGCAGCCTAGGGCCGGGACAGGGGGATTTACCGCAGTATTTT
cdr3_aa: CASSLGPGQGDLPQYF

d_call: NA
v_call: TRBV5-1
j_call: TRBJ1-6
clone_size: few
cdr3_nt: TGCGCCAGCAGCTTGGAGCTAGGTTCACCCCTCCACTTT
cdr3_aa: CASSLELGSPLHF

d_call: TRBD2
v_call: TRBV4-1
j_call: TRBJ2-3
clone_size: few
cdr3_nt: TGCGCCAGCAGCCAAGTCGGACTAGCGGTTGGAGATACGCAGTATTTT
cdr3_aa: CASSQVGLAVGDTQYF

d_call: NA
v_call: TRBV27
j_call: TRBJ2-1
clone_size: NA
cdr3_nt: TGTGCCAGCAGTTTCAGGGGTTTCCTCTCTAGCTCCTACAATGAGCAGTTCTTC
cdr3_aa: CASSFRGFLSSSYNEQFF

d_call: TRBD2
v_call: TRBV20-1
j_call: TRBJ2-7
clone_size: NA
cdr3_nt: TGCAGTGCACTGACTAGCGGGAGGTTCTCCTACGAGCAGTACTTC
cdr3_aa: CSALTSGRFSYEQYF

d_call: TRBD1
v_call: TRBV5-1
j_call: TRBJ2-7
clone_size: NA
cdr3_nt: TGCGCCAGCAGCTTACACGACAGGGACTCCTACGAGCAGTACTTC
cdr3_aa: CASSLHDRDSYEQYF

d_call: TRBD1
v_call: TRBV5-4
j_call: TRBJ2-5
clone_size: NA
cdr3_nt: TGTGCCAGCAGCTTGAAGACAGGGTGGGAGACCCAGTACTTC
cdr3_aa: CASSLKTGWETQYF

d_call: NA
v_call: TRBV5-6
j_call: TRBJ2-1
clone_size: few
cdr3_nt: TGTGCCAGCAGCTTGAGGACCCCGGTGTACAATGAGCAGTTCTTC
cdr3_aa: CASSLRTPVYNEQFF

d_call: NA
v_call: TRBV7-2
j_call: TRBJ2-2
clone_size: NA
cdr3_nt: TGTGCCAGCAGCTTAGGCGCGGCCACCGGGGAGCTGTTTTTT
cdr3_aa: CASSLGAATGELFF

d_call: TRBD2
v_call: TRBV5-1
j_call: TRBJ2-1
clone_size: few
cdr3_nt: TGCGCCAGCAGCCCAATAGCGGGTGAGCAGTTCTTC
cdr3_aa: CASSPIAGEQFF

d_call: NA
v_call: TRBV19
j_call: TRBJ1-4
clone_size: NA
cdr3_nt: TGTGCCAGTAGTACCGACATCCTCGGCGGTGAAAAACTGTTTTTT
cdr3_aa: CASSTDILGGEKLFF

d_call: TRBD1
v_call: TRBV19
j_call: TRBJ1-5
clone_size: NA
cdr3_nt: TGTGCCAGTAGTACAATCCCGGGACAGGGGTACCAGCCCCAGCATTTT
cdr3_aa: CASSTIPGQGYQPQHF

d_call: NA
v_call: TRBV5-1
j_call: TRBJ1-3
clone_size: few
cdr3_nt: TGCGCCAGCAGTGCAGGTCCGATATTTGGAAACACCATATATTTT
cdr3_aa: CASSAGPIFGNTIYF